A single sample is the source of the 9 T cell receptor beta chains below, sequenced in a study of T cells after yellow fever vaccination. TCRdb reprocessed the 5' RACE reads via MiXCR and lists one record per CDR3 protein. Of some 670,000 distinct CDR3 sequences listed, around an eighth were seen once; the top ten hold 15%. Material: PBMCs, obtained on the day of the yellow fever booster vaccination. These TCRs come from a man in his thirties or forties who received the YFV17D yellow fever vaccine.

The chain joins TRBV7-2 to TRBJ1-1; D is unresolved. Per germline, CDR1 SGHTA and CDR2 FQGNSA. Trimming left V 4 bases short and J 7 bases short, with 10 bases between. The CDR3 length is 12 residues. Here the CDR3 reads CASSSNRVEAFF. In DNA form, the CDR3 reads TGTGCCAGCAGCTCAAACAGAGTTGAAGCTTTCTTT.

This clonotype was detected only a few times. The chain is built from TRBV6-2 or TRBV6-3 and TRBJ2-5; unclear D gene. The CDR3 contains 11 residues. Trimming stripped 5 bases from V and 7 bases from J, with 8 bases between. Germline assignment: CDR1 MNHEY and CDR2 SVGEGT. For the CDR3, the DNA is TGTGCCAGCAGTGGGCGGCCGACCCAGTACTTC. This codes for CASSGRPTQYF.

CDR3 sequence (DNA): TGTGCCAGCAGCTCCGGGACAGGGGGCTACACCTTC. It codes for CASSSGTGGYTF. The V gene is TRBV7-9, the J gene TRBJ1-2; TRBD1 aligns across 9 bases. The CDR3 runs to 12 residues. Germline CDR1 reads SEHNR; CDR2 reads FQNEAQ (reference sequence). V was clipped by 4 bases and J by 8 bases; unmatched bases: 2.

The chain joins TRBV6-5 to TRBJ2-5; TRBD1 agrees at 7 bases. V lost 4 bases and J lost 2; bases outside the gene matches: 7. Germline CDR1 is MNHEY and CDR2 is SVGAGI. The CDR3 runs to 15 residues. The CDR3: CASSFLGQEQETQYF. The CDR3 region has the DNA TGTGCCAGCAGTTTTCTTGGACAGGAACAAGAGACCCAGTACTTC.

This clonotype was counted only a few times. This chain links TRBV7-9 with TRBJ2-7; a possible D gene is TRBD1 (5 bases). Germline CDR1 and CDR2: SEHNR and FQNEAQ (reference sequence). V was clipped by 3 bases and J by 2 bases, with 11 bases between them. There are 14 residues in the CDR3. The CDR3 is CASSFQGSTYEQYF. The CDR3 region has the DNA TGTGCCAGCAGCTTCCAGGGCTCGACCTACGAGCAGTACTTC.

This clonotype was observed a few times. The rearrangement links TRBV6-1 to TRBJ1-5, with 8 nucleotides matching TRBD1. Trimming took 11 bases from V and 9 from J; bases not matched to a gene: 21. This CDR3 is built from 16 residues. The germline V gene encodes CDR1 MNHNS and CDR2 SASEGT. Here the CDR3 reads CAHASGQAASGRPQHF. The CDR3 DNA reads TGTGCCCACGCATCGGGACAGGCAGCATCGGGTCGGCCCCAGCATTTT.

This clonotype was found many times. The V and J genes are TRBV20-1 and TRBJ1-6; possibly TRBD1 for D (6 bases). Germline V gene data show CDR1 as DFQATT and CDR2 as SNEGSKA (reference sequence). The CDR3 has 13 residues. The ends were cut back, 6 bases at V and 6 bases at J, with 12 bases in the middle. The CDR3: CSARTESNSPLHF. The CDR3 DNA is TGCAGTGCCCGGACAGAAAGTAATTCACCCCTCCACTTT.

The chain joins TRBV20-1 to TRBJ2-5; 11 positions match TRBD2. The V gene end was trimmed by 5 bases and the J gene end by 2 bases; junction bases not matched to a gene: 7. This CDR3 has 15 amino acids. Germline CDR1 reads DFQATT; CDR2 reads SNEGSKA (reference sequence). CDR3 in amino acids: CSARRLAGRQETQYF. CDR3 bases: TGCAGTGCTCGTCGACTAGCGGGGAGGCAAGAGACCCAGTACTTC.

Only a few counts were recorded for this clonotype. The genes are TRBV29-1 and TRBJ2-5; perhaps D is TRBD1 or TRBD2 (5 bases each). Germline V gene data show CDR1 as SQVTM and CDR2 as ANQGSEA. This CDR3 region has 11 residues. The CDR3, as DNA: TGCAGAGCCGGGACCGAAGAGACCCAGTACTTC. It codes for CRAGTEETQYF.